This note documents a single TCR beta chain sequence. Germline CDR1 KGHSH, CDR2 LQKENI. This CDR3 has 13 residues. With V trimmed by 3 bases and J by 12 bases, 7 bases remained unmatched. The time point is: new active TB diagnosis, blood taken before or within 7 days of starting treatment. HIV-seronegative South African adults aged 18 years or older had newly diagnosed active tuberculosis. TCRdb keeps only in-frame clones here, not all; method: immunoSEQ multiplex PCR. This table holds 25,000 to 30,000 clones, 92% found once. The data were obtained in a study of T cells in tuberculosis. As for the study in general: Within 7 days of starting treatment, or before, PBMC were stored.

This material consisted of PBMCs, taken at tuberculosis diagnosis. The sequence derives from an adult with tuberculosis. The chain uses TRBV18 and TRBJ2-1, with 8 bases matching TRBD2. The CDR3 nucleotides are TGTGCCAGCTCACCCGTCTCGGGAGGGGGGCAGTTCTTC. Translated, it gives CASSPVSGGGQFF.